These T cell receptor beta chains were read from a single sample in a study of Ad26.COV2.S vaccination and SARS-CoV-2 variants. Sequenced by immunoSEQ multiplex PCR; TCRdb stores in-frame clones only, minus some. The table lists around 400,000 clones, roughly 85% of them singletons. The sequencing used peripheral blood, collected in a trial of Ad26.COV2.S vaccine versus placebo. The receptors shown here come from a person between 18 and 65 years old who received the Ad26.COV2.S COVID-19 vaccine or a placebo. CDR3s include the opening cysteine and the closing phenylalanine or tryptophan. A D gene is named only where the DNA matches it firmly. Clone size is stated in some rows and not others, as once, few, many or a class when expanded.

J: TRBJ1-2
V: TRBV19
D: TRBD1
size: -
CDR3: CASSRQGPTIYGYTF
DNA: TGTGCCAGTAGTCGACAGGGGCCCACGATCTATGGCTACACCTTC

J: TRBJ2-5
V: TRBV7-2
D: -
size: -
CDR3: CASSLAGGRTAQYF
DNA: TGTGCCAGCAGCTTAGCGGGCGGCCGTACAGCCCAGTACTTC

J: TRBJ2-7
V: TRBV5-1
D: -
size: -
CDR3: CASSLSSGYYEQYF
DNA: TGCGCCAGCAGCTTGTCGTCAGGTTATTACGAGCAGTACTTC

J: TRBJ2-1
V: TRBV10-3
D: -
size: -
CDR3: CAISEPTSRANEQFF
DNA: TGTGCCATCAGTGAGCCCACTAGCAGGGCGAATGAGCAGTTCTTC

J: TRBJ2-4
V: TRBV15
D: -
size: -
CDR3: CATRTQGTKNIQYF
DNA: TGTGCCACCAGGACCCAGGGGACCAAAAACATTCAGTACTTC

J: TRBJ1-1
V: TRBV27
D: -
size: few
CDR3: CASSPLGATTEAFF
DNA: TGTGCCAGCAGTCCGTTGGGGGCGACCACTGAAGCTTTCTTT

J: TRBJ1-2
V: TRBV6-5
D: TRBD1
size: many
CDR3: CASRPTGTYGYTF
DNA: TGTGCCAGCAGGCCGACAGGGACCTATGGCTACACCTTC

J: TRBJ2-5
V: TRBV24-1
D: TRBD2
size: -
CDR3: CATSDPTSAWTQYF
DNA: TGTGCCACCAGTGACCCGACTAGCGCGTGGACCCAGTACTTC

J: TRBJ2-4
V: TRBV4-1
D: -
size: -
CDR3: CASSQEGGMWAIQYF
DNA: TGCGCCAGCAGCCAGGAAGGGGGGATGTGGGCTATTCAGTACTTC

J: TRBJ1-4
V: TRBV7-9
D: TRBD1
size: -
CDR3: CASSSTGGDEKLFF
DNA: TGTGCCAGCAGCTCGACAGGGGGGGATGAAAAACTGTTTTTT

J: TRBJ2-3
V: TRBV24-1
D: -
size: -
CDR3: CATSDFSTTDTQYF
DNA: TGTGCCACCAGTGATTTTAGCACCACAGATACGCAGTATTTT

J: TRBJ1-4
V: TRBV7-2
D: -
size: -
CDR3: CASSLVVTFNEKLFF
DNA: TGTGCCAGCAGCTTAGTTGTCACGTTCAATGAAAAACTGTTTTTT

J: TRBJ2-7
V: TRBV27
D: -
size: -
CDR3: CASSLRWDDEQYF
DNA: TGTGCCAGCAGTCTCCGGTGGGACGACGAGCAGTACTTC

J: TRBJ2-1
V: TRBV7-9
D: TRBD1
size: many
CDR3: CASSSWTGQLGSEQFF
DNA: TGTGCCAGCAGCTCCTGGACAGGGCAGTTAGGCAGTGAGCAGTTCTTC

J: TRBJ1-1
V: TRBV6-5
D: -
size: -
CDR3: CASADPGNTEAFF
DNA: TGTGCCAGCGCGGACCCGGGGAACACTGAAGCTTTCTTT

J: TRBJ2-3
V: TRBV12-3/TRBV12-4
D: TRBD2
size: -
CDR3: CASSLGGNTQYF
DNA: TGTGCCAGCAGTTTGGGAGGGAATACGCAGTATTTT

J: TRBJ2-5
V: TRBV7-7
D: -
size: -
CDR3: CASSRLEGPRLEETQYF
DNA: TGTGCCAGCAGCCGACTTGAGGGGCCGCGCTTGGAAGAGACCCAGTACTTC

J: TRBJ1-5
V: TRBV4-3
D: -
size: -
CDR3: CASSPTNRVRQPQHF
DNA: TGCGCCAGCAGCCCCACCAACAGGGTACGGCAGCCCCAGCATTTT

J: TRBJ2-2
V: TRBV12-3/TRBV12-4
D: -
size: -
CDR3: CATPGQLTGELFF
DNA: TGTGCCACCCCGGGACAACTCACCGGGGAGCTGTTTTTT

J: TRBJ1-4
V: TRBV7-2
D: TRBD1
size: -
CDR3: CASRSDRGSEKLFF
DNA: TGTGCCAGCAGATCCGACAGGGGCAGCGAAAAACTGTTTTTT

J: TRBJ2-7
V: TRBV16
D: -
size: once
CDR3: CASSFRYEQYF
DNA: TGTGCCAGCAGCTTTCGCTACGAGCAGTACTTC

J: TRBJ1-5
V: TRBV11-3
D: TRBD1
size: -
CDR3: CASSSPTSQGKLQPQHF
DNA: TGTGCCAGCAGCTCCCCGACTTCACAGGGGAAGCTTCAGCCCCAGCATTTT

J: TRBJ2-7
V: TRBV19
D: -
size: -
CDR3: CASSIKGDEQYF
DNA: TGTGCCAGTAGTATTAAGGGGGACGAGCAGTACTTC

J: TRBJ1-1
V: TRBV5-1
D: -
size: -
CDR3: CASSSLTGQEAFF
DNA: TGCGCCAGCAGCTCTCTAACGGGACAAGAAGCTTTCTTT

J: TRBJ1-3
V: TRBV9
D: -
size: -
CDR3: CASSVGQGNTIYF
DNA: TGTGCCAGCAGCGTAGGCCAGGGAAACACCATATATTTT

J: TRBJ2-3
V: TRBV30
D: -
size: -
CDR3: CAWTVGLGDTQYF
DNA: TGTGCCTGGACGGTGGGTCTGGGAGATACGCAGTATTTT